Sequencing of this T cell receptor (beta chain) was carried out in a study of cytomegalovirus exposure and HLA in healthy donors. Use of 60 Vbeta and 13 Jbeta primers characterized the PCR. Data came from immunoSEQ multiplex PCR; TCRdb stores just in-frame clones and leaves some out. Of about 140,000 clones listed, 77% are singletons. Overall study findings and caveats: It is likely that the observed cluster of highly shared sequence variants was a sequencing artifact.

Between the trimmed V and J ends, which lost 1 base and 4 bases, there was a span of 7 bases. Germline V gene lookup returns CDR1 GTSNPN and CDR2 SVGIG (reference sequence). This CDR3 is built from 12 residues. A note on this clone: The antigen remains undetermined.

The receptor was derived from a female donor in good health and CMV-seronegative. Sequencing used PBMCs. The J gene is TRBJ2-5, the V gene TRBV30; D might be TRBD2 (5 bases). CDR3 bases: TGTGCCTGGAGTGACGGAGGAGAGACCCAGTACTTC. It encodes CAWSDGGETQYF.